The TCR beta chain under discussion was sequenced for a study of control samples from healthy donors and cancer patients. The table came from immunoSEQ multiplex PCR; TCRdb's copy has only in-frame clones and leaves some out. The sample has about 140,000 clones, 85% to 95% seen once. The sequenced sample was blood. The clonotype comes from a man aged 35 to 55 in good health.

CDR3 DNA sequence: TGCGCCAGCAGCCGTACTAGCGGGAGGGCCTGGGGTGAGCAGTTCTTC. Amino acid sequence: CASSRTSGRAWGEQFF. V and J are TRBV5-1 and TRBJ2-1; TRBD2 matches 13 bases. Germline lookup yields CDR1 SGHRS and CDR2 YFSETQ. CDR3 length equals 16 residues. V lost 4 bases, J lost 9 bases, and 10 bases stayed unmatched.